This TCR beta chain comes out of a study of blood T cell repertoires in COVID-19. The wider study: Sources were T cells, B-cell-depleted T cells, or PBMCs; the material itself was cDNA or gDNA.

Trimming took off 2 bases at V and 1 base at J, with 4 bases between the two ends. The length of the CDR3 is 12 residues. Germline CDR1 is SGHKS and CDR2 is YYEKEE (reference sequence). Adults between about 18 and 95 years of age took part from more than 20 US areas. Each participant's cohort was designated according to participant-reported clinical history. Regarding this clone: A much larger clonotype is one base distant, so this may be a read error.

Data came from immunoSEQ multiplex PCR; TCRdb stores just in-frame clones and leaves some out. The data hold 250,000 to 300,000 clones, with roughly 80% observed a single time. The source material was PBMCs or T cells enriched from blood (not recorded which). The sequence derives from a man in his forties who had been exposed to COVID-19. This rearrangement joins TRBV5-5 to TRBJ2-7; D remains unclear. The CDR3 spells CASSFSSYEQYF. In nucleotides, the CDR3 is TGTGCCAGCAGCTTTAGTTCCTACGAGCAGTACTTC. The whole variable domain, filled in from reference TRBV5-5 and TRBJ2-7, reads DAGVTQSPTHLIKTRGQQVTLRCSPISGHKSVSWYQQVLGQGPQFIFQYYEKEERGRGNFPDRFSARQFPNYSSELNVNALLLGDSALYLCASSFSSYEQYFGPGTRLTVT.